The 23 T cell receptor beta chains listed next were all sequenced from one sample in a study of T-cell memory formation after mild COVID-19. TCRdb reprocessed the 5' RACE reads via MiXCR and lists one record per CDR3 protein. Of under 550,000 distinct CDR3 sequences in the sample, roughly 18% are singletons; the top ten hold 20% to 25%. The sample taken for sequencing was PBMCs or a T cell subset sorted from them (not recorded which). Receptors originate from a man between 18 and 29 years old who had mild COVID-19 (a few samples of this study predate the infection). Cell type and time point are not known.

This clonotype was observed a few times. The gene calls are TRBV7-7 and TRBJ2-2, with a weak D call TRBD1 (5 bases). V was cut by 5 bases and J by 5 bases, with 15 bases left in between. CDR3 length: 15 amino acids. Germline CDR1 is SSHAT and CDR2 is FNYEAQ (reference sequence). The CDR3 spells CASSPGAGRTGELFF. The CDR3 DNA follows: TGTGCCAGCAGCCCTGGGGCAGGACGAACCGGGGAGCTGTTTTTT.

This clonotype has a count of ten or more. This chain uses TRBV5-1 with TRBJ2-5; 9 bases fit TRBD1. Unmatched junction bases numbered 6, after V lost 4 bases and J lost 5 bases. The CDR3 has 14 residues. Germline V CDR1 and CDR2: SGHRS, YFSETQ. Here the CDR3 DNA reads TGCGCCAGCAGCGGGGGACAGGGTGCGGAGACCCAGTACTTC. Its translation is CASSGGQGAETQYF.

This clonotype was seen a few times. The genes are TRBV13 and TRBJ2-2, with TRBD2 as a possible D gene (5 bases). The germline CDR1 and CDR2 sequences are PRHDT and FYEKMQ (reference sequence). Trimming removed 4 bases from V and 1 base from J, with 7 bases in between. The CDR3 is 14 amino acids. The CDR3 region has the DNA TGTGCCAGCAGCTCCGGGAAGAACACCGGGGAGCTGTTTTTT. Translation gives CASSSGKNTGELFF.

CDR3 nucleotides: TGTGCCAGCAGCGTCCAGGGGGCTAGCGAGTCGGAGACCCAGTACTTC. Translation gives CASSVQGASESETQYF. V usage is TRBV9 and J usage is TRBJ2-5; 8 bases agree with TRBD1. Germline V gives CDR1 SGDLS, CDR2 YYNGEE. The CDR3 is 16 residues long. The V and J ends lost 2 bases and 5 bases, in that order; junction bases with no gene match: 11.

This clonotype was seen more than once but under ten times. The genes are TRBV6-2 or TRBV6-3 and TRBJ1-4; perhaps TRBD1 as D (6 bases). The V end lost 5 bases, the J end lost 0 bases, and 22 bases lay between the germline ends. Per germline, CDR1 MNHEY and CDR2 SVGEGT. The CDR3 has 19 residues. CDR3 amino acids: CASSQSDSETFATNEKLFF. The CDR3 DNA reads TGTGCCAGCAGTCAATCGGACAGCGAAACGTTTGCAACTAATGAAAAACTGTTTTTT.

J is TRBJ2-1 and V is TRBV20-1; D not resolved. Germline assignment: CDR1 DFQATT and CDR2 SNEGSKA (reference sequence). Trimming cost V 4 bases and J 7 bases, with 5 bases left between them. There are 10 residues in the CDR3. CDR3 in amino acids: CSANGNEQFF. CDR3 sequence (DNA): TGCAGTGCTAATGGAAATGAGCAGTTCTTC.

This clonotype was found a few times. CDR3 sequence: CASSSKKTSGGYEQYV. In DNA, the CDR3 is TGTGCCAGCAGTTCTAAAAAGACTAGCGGGGGCTACGAGCAGTACGTC. The chain carries TRBV28 and TRBJ2-7, with 12 bases fitting TRBD2. The trim removed 4 bases at V and 3 bases at J, leaving 7 bases unmatched. CDR1 and CDR2 (germline): MDHEN, SYDVKM. The CDR3 has 16 residues.

The rearrangement joins TRBV15 to TRBJ2-1, with 14 bases identical to TRBD2. Germline-derived CDR1 and CDR2 are LNHNV and YYDKDF (reference sequence). Trimming cost V 6 bases and J 7 bases; bases outside gene matches: 2. This CDR3 has 14 amino acids. The CDR3 sequence: CATSRTSGRNEQFF. CDR3 DNA sequence: TGTGCCACCAGTCGGACTAGCGGGAGGAATGAGCAGTTCTTC.

Turning to this clonotype: A clone one base away is much larger, so this may be a read error. The chain couples TRBV28 to TRBJ1-6; D is unresolved. This CDR3 has 12 residues. CDR1 MDHEN and CDR2 SYDVKM come from the germline V gene. The DNA of the CDR3 is TGTGCCAGCAGCCCCCCCCGGGGAGCCCTCAACTTT. It yields the protein CASSPPRGALNF. Drawing the rest from reference TRBV28 and TRBJ1-6, the complete variable domain is DVKVTQSSRYLVKRTGEKVFLECVQDMDHENMFWYRQDPGLGLRLIYFSYDVKMKEKGDIPEGYSVSREKKERFSLILESASTNQTSMYLCASSPPRGALNFGNGTRLTVT.

The rearrangement uses TRBV29-1 and TRBJ2-1; D is unclear. V was clipped by 0 bases and J by 5 bases, with 11 bases between them. Germline V gives CDR1 SQVTM, CDR2 ANQGSEA. This CDR3 is built from 14 residues. Written as DNA, the CDR3 is TGCAGCGTTGAAGACCGGTCTCGCCACAATGAGCAGTTCTTC. It codes for CSVEDRSRHNEQFF.

The chain joins TRBV9 to TRBJ2-2; 8 bases fit TRBD1. V lost 3 bases and J lost 1; bases outside the gene matches: 11. This CDR3 spans 18 amino acids. CDR1 SGDLS and CDR2 YYNGEE come from the germline V gene. The CDR3 is CASSASPSGTGNTGELFF. CDR3 bases: TGTGCCAGCAGCGCTTCACCTTCCGGGACAGGGAACACCGGGGAGCTGTTTTTT.

V gene TRBV7-9 combines with J gene TRBJ1-5; 8 bases are a match to TRBD1. The CDR3 contains 16 residues. V lost 6 bases to trimming and J lost 3 bases; unmatched junction nucleotides: 10. Germline V gene sequence: CDR1 SEHNR, CDR2 FQNEAQ (reference sequence). The CDR3 loop is CASSASGQGNNQPQHF. The CDR3 DNA follows: TGTGCCAGCAGTGCCTCTGGACAGGGCAACAATCAGCCCCAGCATTTT.

The table lists this clonotype with a few counts. The CDR3 nucleotides read TGTGCCAGCAGTTACGGTATCGGCGGAGGGTTTTTCGAGCAGTACTTC. Amino acid sequence: CASSYGIGGGFFEQYF. The chain carries TRBV6-5 and TRBJ2-7, with D possibly being TRBD2 (6 bases). CDR3 length: 16 residues. Between the trimmed V and J ends, which lost 2 bases and 6 bases, there was a span of 20 bases. Germline V lookup: CDR1 MNHEY, CDR2 SVGAGI.

The genes are TRBV20-1 and TRBJ2-3; TRBD2 aligns across 9 bases. Looked up from germline, CDR1 is DFQATT and CDR2 is SNEGSKA (reference sequence). The V gene end was trimmed by 6 bases and the J gene end by 0 bases; junction bases not matched to a gene: 7. The CDR3 length is 15 residues. The DNA for the CDR3 is TGCAGTGCAAAGCGGGGGGACTTTAGCACAGATACGCAGTATTTT. Its protein product is CSAKRGDFSTDTQYF.

The chain recombines TRBV20-1 with TRBJ1-4, with 8 bases aligning to TRBD1. Per germline, CDR1 DFQATT and CDR2 SNEGSKA (reference sequence). The CDR3 runs to 13 residues. V lost 8 bases and J lost 8; bases outside the gene matches: 10. This chain's CDR3 is CSPKDRGGEKLFF. CDR3 coding DNA: TGCAGTCCGAAAGACAGGGGAGGGGAAAAACTGTTTTTT.

This clonotype was seen only a few times. The chain combines TRBV6-5 with TRBJ1-2; D might be TRBD1 (5 bases). The ends were cut back, 2 bases at V and 1 base at J, with 11 bases in the middle. Germline-derived CDR1 and CDR2 are MNHEY and SVGAGI. The CDR3 extends over 15 amino acids. The CDR3 protein is CASSYGGLRNYGYTF. For the CDR3, the DNA is TGTGCCAGCAGTTACGGGGGACTGCGTAACTATGGCTACACCTTC.

This clonotype has at least ten counts. V is TRBV18 and J is TRBJ1-2; D is unresolved. V lost 3 bases and J lost 4, with 12 bases in between. Germline assignment: CDR1 KGHSH and CDR2 LQKENI. CDR3 length: 14 amino acids. The CDR3 is CASSPASDSYGYTF. CDR3 coding DNA: TGTGCCAGCTCACCGGCATCTGATTCCTATGGCTACACCTTC.

As for this clonotype: At one of its ends the junction is not consistent with the germline gene, which may arise from a read error. The V and J genes are TRBV9 and TRBJ2-1, with unresolved D. This CDR3 comprises 13 residues. The germline gives CDR1 SGDLS, CDR2 YYNGEE. Here the CDR3 DNA reads TGTGCCAGCAGCGGTCCGGCTTACAATGAGCAGTTATTC. Protein product: CASSGPAYNEQLF.

This clonotype was counted between two and nine times. This chain uses TRBV10-3 with TRBJ1-2; 8 nucleotides match TRBD1. Germline CDR1 and CDR2: ENHRY and SYGVKD. J was trimmed by 5 bases and V by 0 bases; bases with no gene match: 5. This CDR3 is built from 15 residues. The CDR3 is CAISESDRADYGYTF. Here the CDR3 DNA reads TGTGCCATCAGTGAGTCGGACAGGGCTGATTATGGCTACACCTTC.

This clonotype has only a few counts. The chain employs TRBV24-1 and TRBJ2-1; D gene ambiguous. V was clipped by 4 bases and J by 0 bases, with 12 bases between them. This CDR3 region has 16 residues. The V gene's germline CDR1 is KGHDR and CDR2 SFDVKD. In DNA form, the CDR3 reads TGTGCCACCAGTGACCCGAGCGCTGACTCCTACAATGAGCAGTTCTTC. It encodes CATSDPSADSYNEQFF.

This clonotype was recorded a few times. CDR3: CASSWNLNPLRGGVMNEQFF. The CDR3 region has the DNA TGTGCCAGCAGCTGGAACCTCAACCCCCTTAGGGGCGGCGTTATGAATGAGCAGTTCTTC. The V and J genes are TRBV7-8 and TRBJ2-1; D is possibly TRBD1 (5 bases). Germline CDR1 reads SGHVS; CDR2 reads FQNEAQ. The CDR3 runs to 20 residues. V dropped 4 bases and J dropped 7 bases, with 32 bases sitting between them.

J is TRBJ1-6 and V is TRBV4-3; TRBD1 agrees at 8 bases. The CDR3 sequence is 14 residues long. CDR1 is LGHNA, CDR2 YSLEER, per germline. J was trimmed by 5 bases and V by 5 bases; bases with no gene match: 2. CDR3 residues: CASSLDRDNSPLHF. The CDR3 nucleotides read TGCGCCAGCAGCTTGGACAGGGATAATTCACCCCTCCACTTT.

This chain joins TRBV12-3 or TRBV12-4 and TRBJ2-1, with 16 bases that match TRBD2. V shed 0 bases, J shed 6 bases, and the junction held 2 bases outside the gene matches. CDR3 size: 17 residues. This CDR3 is CASSLAGTSGGANEQFF. CDR3 coding DNA: TGTGCCAGCAGTTTAGCGGGGACTAGCGGGGGGGCCAATGAGCAGTTCTTC.